The next 26 T cell receptor beta chains were all read from a single sample in a study of blood T cells in healthy people across ages. Using a J-beta primer mix together with a sample-barcoded 5' primer, a second PCR was run for roughly 6 to 11 cycles. TCRdb reanalysed the 5' RACE reads using MiXCR and keeps one entry per CDR3 protein. The table has 750,000 or so distinct CDR3 sequences, roughly 25% seen once. This sample was shared with a second study, whose subject was T cells of mothers and their children.

Sequencing was done on a sample of blood. The source is a boy younger than 18 in good health.

V is TRBV6-6 and J is TRBJ2-7; D call uncertain. Trimming removed 2 bases at V and 3 bases at J, with 11 bases between. The CDR3 length is 14 residues. Germline values: CDR1 MNHNY, CDR2 SVGAGI (reference sequence). CDR3 sequence reads: CASSYGQVGYEQYF. CDR3 DNA: TGTGCCAGCAGTTACGGCCAGGTTGGCTACGAGCAGTACTTC.

CDR3 nucleotides: TGTGCCAGCAGTTTAACTAGCGCCAAGCTCAACAATGAGCAGTTCTTC. Encoded protein: CASSLTSAKLNNEQFF. This chain links TRBV28 with TRBJ2-1, with 7 bases identical to TRBD2. The CDR3 runs 16 residues. Germline CDR1 reads MDHEN; CDR2 reads SYDVKM. The V and J ends lost 2 bases and 5 bases, in that order; junction bases with no gene match: 9. Drawing the rest from reference TRBV28 and TRBJ2-1, the complete variable domain is DVKVTQSSRYLVKRTGEKVFLECVQDMDHENMFWYRQDPGLGLRLIYFSYDVKMKEKGDIPEGYSVSREKKERFSLILESASTNQTSMYLCASSLTSAKLNNEQFFGPGTRLTVL.

This clonotype was seen only a few times. The rearrangement joins TRBV20-1 to TRBJ2-4; D tentatively reads TRBD1 or TRBD2 (5 bases each). The germline V and J ends were trimmed by 2 bases and 6 bases, with 23 bases remaining between them. The CDR3 length is 17 residues. The germline gives CDR1 DFQATT, CDR2 SNEGSKA (reference sequence). CDR3 sequence (DNA): TGCAGTGCTAGACCTGACCGACTGATGGGGGTGGGAAACATTCAGTACTTC. As protein: CSARPDRLMGVGNIQYF.

This chain uses TRBV12-5 with TRBJ1-2; D ambiguous. The germline V gene encodes CDR1 LGHNT and CDR2 FRNRAP. V lost 7 bases and J lost 0, with 18 bases in between. This CDR3 has 16 residues. The CDR3 spells CASEPSQTGSNYGYTF. DNA of the CDR3: TGTGCTAGTGAGCCCTCCCAAACGGGCTCTAACTATGGCTACACCTTC.

In this sample, this clonotype turned up a few times. J is TRBJ2-7 and V is TRBV5-5, with D maybe TRBD1 (5 bases). The V and J ends lost 1 base and 2 bases respectively, with 10 bases between them. This CDR3 is 14 amino acids long. Looked up from germline, CDR1 is SGHKS and CDR2 is YYEKEE (reference sequence). For the CDR3, the DNA is TGTGCCAGCAGCTTGACGGACATAACCTACGAGCAGTACTTC. Translating it yields CASSLTDITYEQYF.

This clonotype showed up just a few times. Compared with germline, one end of the junction differs, possibly owing to a read error. The genes are TRBV7-8 and TRBJ1-4, with D possibly TRBD1 on 5 matching bases. The CDR3 totals 14 residues. Per the germline V gene, CDR1 is SGHVS and CDR2 is FQNEAQ. DNA of the CDR3: TGTGCCCGCAGCCCTGCCGGGGCGCGGGAAAAACTGTTTTTT. This sequence encodes CARSPAGAREKLFF.

The chain uses TRBV12-3 or TRBV12-4 and TRBJ2-3; 8 bases align to TRBD2. CDR3 size: 15 residues. V lost 6 bases, J lost 4 bases, and 9 bases stayed unmatched. For the CDR3, the DNA is TGTGCCAGCAGCCCGGAGCGGGAGCCACCAGATACGCAGTATTTT. This translates into CASSPEREPPDTQYF.

This clonotype was counted between two and nine times. The chain joins TRBV9 to TRBJ2-2; D may be TRBD2 (6 bases). Germline V lookup: CDR1 SGDLS, CDR2 YYNGEE. Trimming pared 0 bases from V and 6 bases from J, leaving 15 bases between. The CDR3 is made up of 16 amino acids. The CDR3 sequence: CASSVEAGWEAGELFF. In DNA form, the CDR3 reads TGTGCCAGCAGCGTAGAGGCGGGATGGGAGGCCGGGGAGCTGTTTTTT.

This clonotype was found a few times. The CDR3 DNA reads as TGCGCCAGCAGCTTGGATACTAGCGGGAATTACGAGCAGTACTTC. This translates into CASSLDTSGNYEQYF. The chain joins TRBV5-1 to TRBJ2-7, with 10 bases lining up with TRBD2. This CDR3 contains 15 residues. Germline V CDR1 and CDR2: SGHRS, YFSETQ. J gave up 4 bases and V 0 bases, and 4 bases lay outside the gene matches.

Notes on this clonotype: A much larger clone lies one base from this, so it may be a read error. CDR3 DNA: TGTGCCAGCAGCTTAGACCGCCAGAGCTGTGGCTACACCTTC. Protein sequence: CASSLDRQSCGYTF. The chain employs TRBV7-2 and TRBJ1-2; D is undetermined. The germline V gene encodes CDR1 SGHTA and CDR2 FQGNSA. CDR3 length equals 14 residues. The V gene lost 1 base and the J gene lost 7 bases, with 13 bases spanning the gap.

This clonotype occurred a few times. The V call is TRBV28, the J call TRBJ2-5; TRBD2 agrees at 7 bases. Germline assignment: CDR1 MDHEN and CDR2 SYDVKM. CDR3 length: 16 amino acids. J was trimmed by 4 bases and V by 6 bases; bases with no gene match: 14. The CDR3 protein is CASRGGVLGDGETQYF. CDR3 DNA: TGTGCCAGCAGGGGGGGGGTTTTAGGGGACGGAGAGACCCAGTACTTC. The variable domain in full, with the rest retrieved from reference TRBV28 and TRBJ2-5, is DVKVTQSSRYLVKRTGEKVFLECVQDMDHENMFWYRQDPGLGLRLIYFSYDVKMKEKGDIPEGYSVSREKKERFSLILESASTNQTSMYLCASRGGVLGDGETQYFGPGTRLLVL.

This clonotype was counted between two and nine times. The chain joins TRBV9 to TRBJ2-2; D may be TRBD1 or TRBD2 (6 bases each). The germline V gene encodes CDR1 SGDLS and CDR2 YYNGEE. The CDR3 consists of 16 residues. V lost 1 base, J lost 3 bases, and 13 bases lay in between. CDR3 coding DNA: TGTGCCAGCAGCGTATCACAGGGAGGTGACACCGGGGAGCTGTTTTTT. Its translation is CASSVSQGGDTGELFF.

The rearrangement links TRBV7-9 to TRBJ1-4; 7 bases map to TRBD1. Unmatched junction bases numbered 7, after V lost 6 bases and J lost 3 bases. The CDR3 sequence is 15 residues long. Looked up from germline, CDR1 is SEHNR and CDR2 is FQNEAQ (reference sequence). In DNA, the CDR3 is TGTGCCAGCAGTCCCCGACAGGGATCTAATGAAAAACTGTTTTTT. Its protein product is CASSPRQGSNEKLFF.

V is TRBV10-3 and J is TRBJ2-7; D is undetermined. The CDR3 is made up of 13 amino acids. V lost 3 bases and J lost 0, with 6 bases in between. CDR1 is ENHRY, CDR2 SYGVKD, per germline. The CDR3 spells CAISDGDSYEQYF. The CDR3 nucleotides are TGTGCCATCAGTGATGGGGACTCCTACGAGCAGTACTTC.

This clonotype was picked up a small number of times. The V gene is TRBV4-3, the J gene TRBJ2-5; TRBD1 is a possible D gene (6 bases). TRBJ2-1 matches the DNA end more closely, so the J call is doubtful. The CDR3 has 13 residues. CDR1 is LGHNA, CDR2 YSLEER, per germline. CDR3 protein: CASRKQGLDEQFF. DNA for the CDR3: TGCGCCAGCAGAAAACAGGGATTGGATGAGCAGTTCTTC.

For the CDR3, the DNA is TGTGCCAGCAGCCCCGGGATACAGCTATACACAGATACGCAGTATTTT. Translation gives CASSPGIQLYTDTQYF. This chain connects TRBV9 to TRBJ2-3, with a weak D call TRBD2 (5 bases). Trimming removed 4 bases at V and 2 bases at J, with 17 bases between. Germline-derived CDR1 and CDR2 are SGDLS and YYNGEE. The length of the CDR3 is 16 residues.

This chain joins TRBV2 and TRBJ2-2, with D maybe TRBD1 (6 bases). This CDR3 contains 13 residues. The V and J ends lost 8 bases and 4 bases respectively, with 11 bases between them. Looked up from germline, CDR1 is SNHLY and CDR2 is FYNNEI. The CDR3 region has the DNA TGTGCCAGCGCAGGGGTCGGCACCGGGGAGCTGTTTTTT. Translation gives CASAGVGTGELFF.

The CDR3 DNA reads as TGTGCCACCAGAGATGGACTAGCTTACAATGAGCAGTTCTTC. Its translation: CATRDGLAYNEQFF. The V gene is TRBV15, the J gene TRBJ2-1; TRBD2 aligns across 8 bases. The V gene's germline CDR1 is LNHNV and CDR2 YYDKDF (reference sequence). Trimming took 6 bases from V and 4 from J; bases not matched to a gene: 5. The CDR3 loop spans 14 amino acids.

In nucleotides, the CDR3 is TGTGCCAGCAGCTTGAAGCGGGGGGGCGATGAGCAGTTCTTC. It is translated as CASSLKRGGDEQFF. The V and J genes are TRBV7-6 and TRBJ2-1, with 10 nucleotides matching TRBD2. The germline gives CDR1 SGHVS, CDR2 FNYEAQ. The CDR3 has 14 residues. Losses at the gene ends were 3 bases for V and 8 bases for J; bases not matched to a gene: 4.

The gene calls are TRBV10-2 and TRBJ2-5; D is tentatively TRBD1 or TRBD2 (5 bases each). The last part of the DNA fits TRBJ2-1 better; the J call may be wrong. This CDR3 region has 13 residues. Germline loops: CDR1 WSHSY, CDR2 SAAADI. The CDR3 DNA reads TGCGCCAGCAGTGAGTGGGGGAGCAATGAGCAGTTCTTC. This sequence encodes CASSEWGSNEQFF.

The sample holds many counts of this clonotype. An end of the junction does not agree with germline; a read error may underlie this. The rearrangement links TRBV5-1 to TRBJ2-7; 8 nucleotides match TRBD1. The CDR3 covers 14 residues. Germline V gives CDR1 SGHRS, CDR2 YFSETQ. CDR3 bases: TGTGCCAGCAGCCTCGGGACAGGACCCTACGAGCAGTACTTC. This encodes CASSLGTGPYEQYF.

This chain connects TRBV3-1 to TRBJ1-5, with TRBD1 matching over 11 bases. The CDR3 covers 15 residues. From germline, CDR1 is LGHDT and CDR2 YNNKEL (reference sequence). With 4 bases clipped from V and 7 bases from J, the junction kept 6 bases outside the gene matches. The CDR3 coding sequence is TGTGCCAGCAGCCGCGGCCGGACAGGGGGCCAGCCCCAGCATTTT. It specifies CASSRGRTGGQPQHF.

This clonotype was detected a few times. V is TRBV12-3 or TRBV12-4 and J is TRBJ2-5, with 10 positions matching TRBD2. V shed 3 bases, J shed 3 bases, and the junction held 4 bases outside the gene matches. This CDR3 has 15 residues. The DNA of the CDR3 is TGTGCCAGCAGTTTTTTGGGACTAGCGAAAGAGACCCAGTACTTC. This codes for CASSFLGLAKETQYF.

This clonotype was detected a few times. The rearrangement joins TRBV7-9 to TRBJ2-1; 8 bases are a match to TRBD1. The J call is in doubt because the DNA end fits TRBJ2-7 better. Germline V gives CDR1 SEHNR, CDR2 FQNEAQ (reference sequence). The length of the CDR3 is 17 residues. This CDR3 reads CASSPTGQGSPFSEQYF. The CDR3 nucleotides are TGTGCCAGCAGCCCAACCGGACAGGGCTCTCCTTTTAGCGAGCAGTACTTC.

The chain employs TRBV19 and TRBJ1-5; maybe TRBD1 (5 bases). CDR3 length: 16 amino acids. Trimming took 6 bases from V and 2 from J, leaving 17 bases between them. CDR1 LNHDA and CDR2 SQIVND come from the germline V gene (reference sequence). The CDR3 nucleotides are TGTGCCAGTAGGCGAGGGGATGCCTTAGGCAATCAGCCCCAGCATTTT. Translated, it gives CASRRGDALGNQPQHF.

This clonotype was seen more than once but under ten times. The chain has TRBV4-3 and TRBJ1-3; D is unclear. The germline V gene has CDR1 LGHNA and CDR2 YSLEER. This CDR3 contains 16 residues. V was pared by 0 bases and J by 1 base, with 10 bases between. In DNA, the CDR3 is TGCGCCAGCAGCCAAGAGGCCATGCTATCTGGAAACACCATATATTTT. Protein product: CASSQEAMLSGNTIYF.